One sample yielded the 17 T cell receptor beta chains listed below, sequenced in a study of molecular identifiers for immune sequencing clone quantification. TCRdb fed the PCR reads into MiXCR, producing one record per CDR3 protein. The table records hundreds of thousands of distinct CDR3 sequences, about 20% of them present only once. Sequencing was performed on naive CD8+ T cells from blood, with Jurkat cell RNA spiked in. Subset in this sample: FACS-sorted CD8+CD4-CCR7+CD45RA+ naive T cells. The receptors stem from a human donor in good health. Some libraries in this study had Jurkat cell RNA spiked in.

As for this clonotype: This may be a read error, as it is one base from a much larger clone. The rearrangement uses TRBV7-2 and TRBJ1-2; a possible D gene is TRBD1 (6 bases). The CDR3 loop spans 15 amino acids. Germline CDR1 and CDR2: SGHTA and FQGNSA. The CDR3, as DNA: TGTGCCAACAGCTTAATTCAGGGGCCAGGTGATGGCTACACCTTC. This sequence encodes CANSLIQGPGDGYTF.

This clonotype was seen ten or more times. The chain joins TRBV29-1 to TRBJ2-2; D uncertain. Deletions cut 6 bases from V and 1 base from J, with 15 bases between. This CDR3 region has 15 residues. CDR1 and CDR2 from the germline V gene are SQVTM and ANQGSEA. CDR3 nucleotides: TGCAGCGTCACTGCAGAGACCTGGAACACCGGGGAGCTGTTTTTT. It codes for CSVTAETWNTGELFF.

This clonotype was recorded many times. The chain links TRBV27 to TRBJ1-6; no definite D call. Germline CDR1 MNHEY, CDR2 SMNVEV (reference sequence). Trimming took 7 bases from V and 9 from J, leaving 16 bases between them. The CDR3 runs 14 residues. The CDR3 loop reads CASTAKGIGSPLHF. CDR3 nucleotide sequence: TGTGCCAGCACCGCAAAAGGGATAGGTTCACCCCTCCACTTT.

This clonotype has ten or more counts. The J gene is TRBJ2-7, the V gene TRBV28; weak D call: TRBD2 (6 bases). CDR1 and CDR2 (germline): MDHEN, SYDVKM. This CDR3 region has 15 residues. V was shortened by 5 bases and J by 0 bases, with 14 bases between the two germline ends. CDR3 in amino acids: CASSGPGGSSYEQYF. The CDR3 DNA reads TGTGCCAGCAGTGGGCCCGGAGGGAGCTCCTACGAGCAGTACTTC.

This clonotype came up many times. V gene TRBV5-5 combines with J gene TRBJ1-5; no clear D gene. The germline V gene encodes CDR1 SGHKS and CDR2 YYEKEE (reference sequence). The CDR3 consists of 15 residues. V was pared by 0 bases and J by 5 bases, with 12 bases between. CDR3 nucleotide sequence: TGTGCCAGCAGCTTGGGGGCCCCTTGGGATCAGCCCCAGCATTTT. Protein sequence: CASSLGAPWDQPQHF.

CDR3 nucleotide sequence: TGTGCCAGCAGTTCCCGAAGCTATCAGCCCCAGCATTTT. It yields the protein CASSSRSYQPQHF. This chain connects TRBV6-5 to TRBJ1-5; no definite D call. Between the trimmed V and J ends, which lost 4 bases and 5 bases, there was a span of 9 bases. Per germline, CDR1 MNHEY and CDR2 SVGAGI. The CDR3 is made up of 13 amino acids.

This clonotype was recorded at least ten times. The chain couples TRBV2 to TRBJ2-7; 8 bases match TRBD2. The CDR3 sequence is 15 residues long. Trimming removed 6 bases from V and 0 bases from J; junction bases left unmatched: 7. Germline CDR1 and CDR2: SNHLY and FYNNEI. The CDR3 region has the DNA TGTGCCAGCAGGGATATAGCGGGGAGCTCCTACGAGCAGTACTTC. Translation gives CASRDIAGSSYEQYF. The variable domain in full, completed from reference TRBV2 and TRBJ2-7, reads EPEVTQTPSHQVTQMGQEVILRCVPISNHLYFYWYRQILGQKVEFLVSFYNNEISEKSEIFDDQFSVERPDGSNFTLKIRSTKLEDSAMYFCASRDIAGSSYEQYFGPGTRLTVT.

This clonotype was detected ten times or more. The chain couples TRBV5-6 to TRBJ1-1; D is uncertain. Trimming left V 0 bases short and J 4 bases short, with 10 bases between. CDR3 length: 14 residues. The germline CDR1 and CDR2 sequences are SGHDT and YYEEEE. CDR3 amino acids: CASSLVEARTEAFF. CDR3 DNA sequence: TGTGCCAGCAGCTTGGTTGAGGCCCGCACTGAAGCTTTCTTT. The whole variable domain, remainder taken from reference TRBV5-6 and TRBJ1-1, is DAGVTQSPTHLIKTRGQQVTLRCSPKSGHDTVSWYQQALGQGPQFIFQYYEEEERQRGNFPDRFSGHQFPNYSSELNVNALLLGDSALYLCASSLVEARTEAFFGQGTRLTVV.

This clonotype showed up just a few times. CDR3 loop: CASSWSGDEYNEQFF. The CDR3 coding sequence is TGCGCCAGCAGCTGGTCCGGAGACGAATACAATGAGCAGTTCTTC. The chain links TRBV5-1 to TRBJ2-1; D not resolved. From germline, CDR1 is SGHRS and CDR2 YFSETQ. V was clipped by 3 bases and J by 4 bases, with 14 bases between them. CDR3 size: 15 residues.

This clonotype occurred many times. This chain joins TRBV6-5 and TRBJ1-2, with D maybe TRBD1 (6 bases). Trimming took off 0 bases at V and 5 bases at J, with 13 bases between the two ends. The CDR3 has 15 amino acids. Germline CDR1 is MNHEY and CDR2 is SVGAGI. The chain's CDR3 is CASSYSARGFYGYTF. The CDR3 region has the DNA TGTGCCAGCAGTTACTCCGCCAGGGGTTTTTATGGCTACACCTTC.

The chain carries TRBV20-1 and TRBJ1-2, with 8 bases aligning to TRBD1. This CDR3 has 15 residues. The ends lost 0 bases at V and 4 bases at J; junction bases unmatched: 7. Looked up from germline, CDR1 is DFQATT and CDR2 is SNEGSKA (reference sequence). CDR3 bases: TGCAGTGCTAGAGATATAATCAGGGGGCTCTATGGCTACACCTTC. Translation: CSARDIIRGLYGYTF.

This clonotype was observed at least ten times. The V gene is TRBV20-1, the J gene TRBJ2-3; D ambiguous. Trimming removed 6 bases from V and 4 bases from J, with 17 bases in between. The germline gives CDR1 DFQATT, CDR2 SNEGSKA (reference sequence). This CDR3 spans 14 amino acids. This CDR3 reads CSAPNRGGSDTQYF. The CDR3 DNA reads TGCAGTGCCCCCAATCGCGGTGGATCAGATACGCAGTATTTT.

In this sample, this clonotype turned up many times. The chain has TRBV11-2 and TRBJ2-2, with 15 bases aligning to TRBD2. Trimming at V came to 5 bases and at J to 6 bases, leaving 7 bases not matched to a gene. CDR3 length: 17 amino acids. Germline V gene data show CDR1 as SGHAT and CDR2 as FQNNGV. Written as DNA, the CDR3 is TGTGCCAGCAGCACGGGACTAGCGGGAGGCCCGCCCGGGGAGCTGTTTTTT. It specifies CASSTGLAGGPPGELFF.

This clonotype was counted ten times or more. V usage is TRBV7-2 and J usage is TRBJ2-7, with D possibly matching TRBD2 (6 bases). Germline loops: CDR1 SGHTA, CDR2 FQGNSA. This CDR3 is built from 15 residues. Trimming took 2 bases from V and 7 from J, leaving 18 bases between them. CDR3 sequence (DNA): TGTGCCAGCAGCTTATCGGCGAGACCCGGAGGGGAGCAGTACTTC. Its translation: CASSLSARPGGEQYF.

This clonotype was observed a few times. This sequence joins TRBV9 and TRBJ1-2; D uncertain. Germline V CDR1 and CDR2: SGDLS, YYNGEE. The CDR3 consists of 13 residues. V was trimmed by 2 bases and J by 1 base, leaving 6 bases between them. Here the CDR3 reads CASSVAGNYGYTF. CDR3 nucleotides: TGTGCCAGCAGCGTCGCCGGTAACTATGGCTACACCTTC.

This clonotype was observed a handful of times. V and J are TRBV9 and TRBJ2-5; the D is unclear. The CDR3 covers 14 residues. The V and J ends lost 0 bases and 5 bases respectively, with 11 bases between them. Germline V CDR1 and CDR2: SGDLS, YYNGEE. The DNA for the CDR3 is TGTGCCAGCAGCGTAGATGGTCTGGGGGAGACCCAGTACTTC. This codes for CASSVDGLGETQYF.

There are many counts of this clonotype. The chain has TRBV10-3 and TRBJ1-1; TRBD1 might be the D (6 bases). V dropped 3 bases and J dropped 6 bases, with 11 bases sitting between them. CDR1 and CDR2 (germline): ENHRY, SYGVKD. The CDR3 length is 13 residues. CDR3 sequence reads: CAISDGQGPEAFF. CDR3 coding DNA: TGTGCCATCAGTGATGGGCAGGGGCCTGAAGCTTTCTTT.